This entry lists 8 T cell receptor beta chains sequenced from one sample in a study of somatic mutations in cytotoxic T cells in rheumatoid arthritis. Libraries were prepared by immunoSEQ multiplex PCR; TCRdb keeps only in-frame clonotypes and omits some of them. The sample lists thousands of clones, 70% occurring once. Input material: CD8+ T cells sorted from blood. The origin of the receptors is a man in his forties in good health.

The chain links TRBV28 to TRBJ2-7, with unresolved D. The CDR3 spans 16 residues. CDR1 and CDR2 from the germline V gene are MDHEN and SYDVKM. Trimming took 3 bases from V and 4 from J, leaving 19 bases between them. The CDR3 DNA is TGTGCCAGCAGTTTGGGCGCAACAAGCCGTTTTTACGAGCAGTACGTC. Translating it yields CASSLGATSRFYEQYV.

This rearrangement joins TRBV4-3 to TRBJ1-2, with 9 bases identical to TRBD1. CDR3 size: 14 residues. V shed 0 bases and J 10 bases; nucleotides not matched to a gene: 6. Germline V gives CDR1 LGHNA, CDR2 YSLEER. As DNA, the CDR3 is TGCGCCAGCAGCCAAGAGTCACAGGGGGCCTACTACACCTTC. It encodes CASSQESQGAYYTF.

J is TRBJ2-2 and V is TRBV19; TRBD1 aligns across 12 bases. Germline values: CDR1 LNHDA, CDR2 SQIVND (reference sequence). The CDR3 is made up of 16 amino acids. Trimming removed 6 bases from V and 6 bases from J; junction bases left unmatched: 8. The DNA of the CDR3 is TGTGCCAGTAGAAACACCGGGACAGGGGGCCCCGGGGAGCTGTTTTTT. As protein: CASRNTGTGGPGELFF. Combining the CDR3 with reference TRBV19 and TRBJ2-2 gives the whole variable domain DGGITQSPKYLFRKEGQNVTLSCEQNLNHDAMYWYRQDPGQGLRLIYYSQIVNDFQKGDIAEGYSVSREKKESFPLTVTSAQKNPTAFYLCASRNTGTGGPGELFFGEGSRLTVL.

This clone was observed a handful of times. V usage is TRBV9 and J usage is TRBJ2-5; 11 bases are a match to TRBD2. Trimming at V came to 4 bases and at J to 0 bases, leaving 11 bases not matched to a gene. This CDR3 has 18 residues. The V gene's germline CDR1 is SGDLS and CDR2 YYNGEE. In nucleotides, the CDR3 is TGTGCCAGCAGCCAAGGGAGTGGGACTAGCGGATACCAAGAGACCCAGTACTTC. Its translation is CASSQGSGTSGYQETQYF.

The genes are TRBV5-1 and TRBJ1-6; 10 nucleotides line up with TRBD1. This CDR3 is built from 14 residues. The V gene's germline CDR1 is SGHRS and CDR2 YFSETQ. The V gene end was trimmed by 3 bases and the J gene end by 14 bases; junction bases not matched to a gene: 8. CDR3 coding DNA: TGCGCCAGCAGCTGGGACAGGGGAGATCTCACCCTCCACTTT. This encodes CASSWDRGDLTLHF.

This chain uses TRBV4-2 with TRBJ2-7, with D tentatively TRBD1 or TRBD2 (5 bases each). In germline, CDR1 is LGHNA, CDR2 YNFKEQ. The length of the CDR3 is 13 residues. V lost 3 bases and J lost 5, with 11 bases in between. The CDR3 loop reads CASSHTPGHEQYV. The CDR3 coding sequence is TGTGCCAGCAGCCATACCCCGGGGCACGAGCAGTACGTC.

The rearrangement links TRBV2 to TRBJ2-4, with 11 bases fitting TRBD1. This CDR3 is built from 18 residues. V dropped 5 bases and J dropped 0; count of bases not matched to a gene: 9. CDR1 is SNHLY, CDR2 FYNNEI, per germline. The CDR3 sequence is CASSKRTGGSTAKNIQYF. The CDR3 coding sequence is TGTGCCAGCAGTAAAAGGACAGGGGGCTCGACAGCCAAAAACATTCAGTACTTC.

This chain connects TRBV27 to TRBJ2-5; TRBD1 matches at 9 bases. Germline CDR1 is MNHEY and CDR2 is SMNVEV (reference sequence). V gave up 2 bases and J gave up 9 bases; unmatched junction bases: 4. The CDR3 runs to 13 residues. CDR3 DNA sequence: TGTGCCAGCAGTTTAGGGACAGGGATGGCCCAGTACTTC. Residues: CASSLGTGMAQYF.